The T cell receptor beta chain under discussion was sequenced for a study of beta chain features in type 1 diabetes. Study-wide findings and caveats: TCRB rearrangement may or may not be influenced by HLA type; here this remained unresolved. Among patients with Type 1 diabetes, TCRB CDR3s were moderately but significantly shorter in every one of the four CD4+ subsets. Fewer junction insertions and more nucleotide deletions appeared in type 1 diabetes patients.

This clone showed up just a few times. Its specificity is not known. Expressed TCRB transcripts were sequenced because the entire RNA isolate underwent reverse transcription. The average output of naive, central memory and regulatory T cell samples was several million reads. Profiling relied on immunoSEQ multiplex PCR, and the TCRdb table lists in-frame clones only, not all of them. This sample yields around 250,000 clones, of which 25% to 35% are seen a single time; roughly 4.1% belongs to the top ten. The source of this sequence is a young man in good health. Material: central memory CD4+ T cells from blood.

CDR3 sequence reads: CASSVGSSGASYEQYF. The CDR3 nucleotides are TGTGCCAGCAGCGTAGGGTCTAGCGGGGCCTCCTACGAGCAGTACTTC. The chain joins TRBV9 to TRBJ2-7, with TRBD2 matching 9 bases. CDR3 length: 16 amino acids. V lost 0 bases to trimming and J lost 0 bases; unmatched junction nucleotides: 4. Germline CDR1 SGDLS, CDR2 YYNGEE.